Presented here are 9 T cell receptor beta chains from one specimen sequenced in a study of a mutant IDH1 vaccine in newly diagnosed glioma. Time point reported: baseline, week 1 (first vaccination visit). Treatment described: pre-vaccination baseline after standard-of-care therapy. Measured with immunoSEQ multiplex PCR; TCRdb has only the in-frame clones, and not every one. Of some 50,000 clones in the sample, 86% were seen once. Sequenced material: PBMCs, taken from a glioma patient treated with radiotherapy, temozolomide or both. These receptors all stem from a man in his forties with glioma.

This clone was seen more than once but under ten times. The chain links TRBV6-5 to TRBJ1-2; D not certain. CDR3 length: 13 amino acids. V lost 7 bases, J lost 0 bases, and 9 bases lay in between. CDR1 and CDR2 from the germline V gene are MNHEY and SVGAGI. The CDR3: CASTPASNYGYTF. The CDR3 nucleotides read TGTGCCAGCACCCCTGCCTCTAACTATGGCTACACCTTC.

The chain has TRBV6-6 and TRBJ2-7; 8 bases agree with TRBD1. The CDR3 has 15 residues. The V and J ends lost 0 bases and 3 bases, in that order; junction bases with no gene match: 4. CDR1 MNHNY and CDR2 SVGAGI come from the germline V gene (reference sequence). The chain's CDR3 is CASSYSFDRGYEQYF. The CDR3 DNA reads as TGTGCCAGCAGTTACTCCTTTGACAGGGGCTACGAGCAGTACTTC.

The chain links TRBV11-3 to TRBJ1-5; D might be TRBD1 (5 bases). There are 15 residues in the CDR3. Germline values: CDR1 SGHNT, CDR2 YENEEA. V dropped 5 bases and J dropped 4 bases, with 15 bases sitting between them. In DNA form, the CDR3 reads TGTGCCAGCAGCATGTACAGGATCAGAAATCAGCCCCAGCATTTT. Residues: CASSMYRIRNQPQHF. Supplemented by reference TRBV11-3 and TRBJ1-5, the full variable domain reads EAGVVQSPRYKIIEKKQPVAFWCNPISGHNTLYWYLQNLGQGPELLIRYENEEAVDDSQLPKDRFSAERLKGVDSTLKIQPAELGDSAVYLCASSMYRIRNQPQHFGDGTRLSIL.

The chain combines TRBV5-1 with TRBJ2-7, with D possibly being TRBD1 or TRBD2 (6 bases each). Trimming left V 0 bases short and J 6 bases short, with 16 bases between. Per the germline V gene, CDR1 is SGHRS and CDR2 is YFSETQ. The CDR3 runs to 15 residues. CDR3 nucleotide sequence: TGCGCCAGCAGCTTGGGACTAGTAGGGGGAGGCGAGCAGTACTTC. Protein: CASSLGLVGGGEQYF. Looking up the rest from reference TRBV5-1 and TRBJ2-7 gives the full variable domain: KAGVTQTPRYLIKTRGQQVTLSCSPISGHRSVSWYQQTPGQGLQFLFEYFSETQRNKGNFPGRFSGRQFSNSRSEMNVSTLELGDSALYLCASSLGLVGGGEQYFGPGTRLTVT.

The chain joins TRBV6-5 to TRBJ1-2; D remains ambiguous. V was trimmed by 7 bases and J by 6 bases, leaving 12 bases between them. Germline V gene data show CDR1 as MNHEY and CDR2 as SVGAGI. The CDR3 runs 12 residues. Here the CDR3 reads CASKAGIDGYTF. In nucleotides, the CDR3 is TGTGCCAGCAAGGCGGGGATCGATGGCTACACCTTC.

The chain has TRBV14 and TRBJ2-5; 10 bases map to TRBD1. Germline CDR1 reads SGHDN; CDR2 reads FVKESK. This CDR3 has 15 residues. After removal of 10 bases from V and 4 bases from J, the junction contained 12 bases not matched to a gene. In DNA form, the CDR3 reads TGTGCCACGTCCTCGGGGACAGGGGCGGCAGAGACCCAGTACTTC. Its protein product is CATSSGTGAAETQYF.

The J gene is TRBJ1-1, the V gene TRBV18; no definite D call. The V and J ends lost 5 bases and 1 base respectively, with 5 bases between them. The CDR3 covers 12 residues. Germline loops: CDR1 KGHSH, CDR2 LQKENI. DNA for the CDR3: TGTGCCAGCTCAAACCCGAACACTGAAGCTTTCTTT. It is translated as CASSNPNTEAFF.

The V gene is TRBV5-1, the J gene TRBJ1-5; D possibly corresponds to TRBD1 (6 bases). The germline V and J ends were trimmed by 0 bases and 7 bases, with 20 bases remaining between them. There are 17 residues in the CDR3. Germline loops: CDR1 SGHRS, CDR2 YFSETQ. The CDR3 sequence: CASSLDGQGIGGQPQHF. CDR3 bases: TGCGCCAGCAGCTTGGACGGGCAGGGGATAGGGGGACAGCCCCAGCATTTT.

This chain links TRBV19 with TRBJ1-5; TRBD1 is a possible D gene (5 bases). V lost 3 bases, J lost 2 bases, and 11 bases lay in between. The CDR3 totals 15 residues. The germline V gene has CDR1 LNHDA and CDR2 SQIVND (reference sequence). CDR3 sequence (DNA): TGTGCCAGTAGTATTTCTGGGACGGGCAATCAGCCCCAGCATTTT. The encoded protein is CASSISGTGNQPQHF.